This T cell receptor (beta chain) appears in the sequencing data of a study of breast tumors, draining lymph nodes, adjacent tissues. In regard to this clonotype: Its specificity is not known.

TCRdb reanalysed the multiplex PCR reads using MiXCR and keeps one entry per CDR3 protein. The profile shows roughly 49,000 distinct CDR3 sequences, roughly 39% of them singletons. The study, taken as a whole, reports: Data fit most tumor T cells coming from lymph node, expanding in tumor.

The germline V gene has CDR1 KGHDR and CDR2 SFDVKD. V was pared by 3 bases and J by 3 bases, with 4 bases between. This CDR3 is built from 13 residues. This TCR was recovered from a female donor with breast cancer. Some clones in this sample may be carry-over from other donors' samples. This rearrangement joins TRBV24-1 to TRBJ2-2; unclear D gene. Input material: breast tumor tissue. CDR3 in amino acids: CATSDPYTGELFF. CDR3 DNA: TGTGCCACCAGTGATCCATACACCGGGGAGCTGTTTTTT.